The clone carrying this T cell receptor beta chain was counted between two and nine times. The data belong to a study of blood T cells in healthy people across ages. The amount of total RNA extracted per sample was at least 6 micrograms. A second 7 to 11 cycle PCR used barcoded and J-beta primers. MiXCR was run by TCRdb on the 5' RACE reads, yielding one entry per CDR3 protein. The sample contains about 800,000 distinct CDR3 sequences, around 25% of which appear only once. CDR1 SGHRS and CDR2 YFSETQ come from the germline V gene. CDR3 length: 14 amino acids. V shed 0 bases and J shed 0 bases, with 7 bases lying between them. These sequences were also reported in another study, on T cells of mothers and their children.

The sample was blood. The rearrangement joins TRBV5-1 to TRBJ2-7; D remains ambiguous. The TCR was taken from a boy aged 5-17 years in good health. CDR3: CASSLGRISYEQYF. CDR3 in DNA: TGCGCCAGCAGCTTGGGCCGTATCTCCTACGAGCAGTACTTC.